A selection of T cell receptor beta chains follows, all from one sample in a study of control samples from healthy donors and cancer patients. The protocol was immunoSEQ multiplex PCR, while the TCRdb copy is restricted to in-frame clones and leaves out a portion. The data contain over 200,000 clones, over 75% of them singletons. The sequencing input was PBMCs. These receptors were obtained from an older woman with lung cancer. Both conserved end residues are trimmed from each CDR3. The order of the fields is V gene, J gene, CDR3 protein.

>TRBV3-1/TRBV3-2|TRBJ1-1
ASSLAGGNTEAF
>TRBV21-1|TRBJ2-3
ASSSRLSRERADTQY
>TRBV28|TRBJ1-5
ASSELGNQPQH
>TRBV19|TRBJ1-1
ASRAFPRGQDTEAF
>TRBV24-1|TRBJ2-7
ATSDLVGQGNDEQY
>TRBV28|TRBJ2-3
ASSSGGRTDTQY
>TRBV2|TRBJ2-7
ASTPLAGAYEQY
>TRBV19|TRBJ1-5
ATLPRDSPSNQPQH
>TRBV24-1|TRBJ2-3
ATGVQGGTDTQY
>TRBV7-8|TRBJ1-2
ASRPGQVGYGYT
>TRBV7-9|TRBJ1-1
ASSSYGTPEAF
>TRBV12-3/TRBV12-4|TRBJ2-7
ATPDRRHYEQY
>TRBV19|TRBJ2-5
ASRSLGGVGETQY
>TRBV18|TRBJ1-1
ASSSIPNRGNTEAF
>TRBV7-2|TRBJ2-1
ASSLEVAAYNEQF
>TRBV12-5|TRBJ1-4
ASGFGFNEKLF